Sequencing of this T cell receptor beta chain was carried out in a study of somatic mutations in cytotoxic T cells in rheumatoid arthritis. With V trimmed by 6 bases and J by 1 base, 4 bases remained unmatched. Germline CDR1 and CDR2: SGHTA and FQGNSA. This CDR3 comprises 14 residues. This clone was detected only a few times. Antigen specificity is unknown. Study results and limitations: Antigens bound by the expanded CD8+ clones were not identified.

Positive selection with magnetic beads achieved the isolation of CD4+ and CD8+ cells, followed by a flow cytometry check of purity. The method was immunoSEQ multiplex PCR; TCRdb's version includes in-frame clones alone and lacks a portion of them. In the table there are about 23,000 clones, 65% to 85% of which are singletons. The source is an adult with rheumatoid arthritis. Material: CD8+ T cells sorted from blood. This chain joins TRBV7-2 and TRBJ1-1; 8 bases map to TRBD1. CDR3 DNA: TGTGCCAGCAGAGGACAGGGAGGGAACACTGAAGCTTTCTTT. This gives the protein CASRGQGGNTEAFF. Looking up the rest from reference TRBV7-2 and TRBJ1-1 gives the full variable domain: GAGVSQSPSNKVTEKGKDVELRCDPISGHTALYWYRQSLGQGLEFLIYFQGNSAPDKSGLPSDRFSAERTGGSVSTLTIQRTQQEDSAVYLCASRGQGGNTEAFFGQGTRLTVV.